This T cell receptor (beta chain) derives from a study of cytomegalovirus exposure and HLA in healthy donors. The wider study: Tens of millions of unique TCRs from HLA-typed donors were held in an early release of data. Findings and limits, study-wide: More clonal expansion characterized HLA-associated TCR beta chains than equally common others in a later analysis.

The CDR3 sequence is 13 residues long. With V trimmed by 8 bases and J by 3 bases, 5 bases remained unmatched. The germline gives CDR1 SNHLY, CDR2 FYNNEI. It was with 60 Vbeta and 13 Jbeta primers that the PCR ran. Original analysis: A later analysis tallied 87 million or so unique TCR beta chains, about 12 million of them shared. Some clones are missing from TCRdb's copy, which holds only in-frame ones; the method was immunoSEQ multiplex PCR. The V and J calls and clone size come from that table; D and trimming were worked out from the DNA. The table shows 110,000 to 150,000 clones, with around 80% occurring only once. In the case of this clone: What it binds is unknown.

The chain uses TRBV2 and TRBJ2-3, with 7 bases lining up with TRBD2. Source material: PBMCs. The origin of this receptor is a woman aged 40 to 49 in good health and CMV-seropositive. Written as DNA, the CDR3 is TGTGCCAGCTTCCGACTAGCAACAGATACGCAGTATTTT. Residues: CASFRLATDTQYF.